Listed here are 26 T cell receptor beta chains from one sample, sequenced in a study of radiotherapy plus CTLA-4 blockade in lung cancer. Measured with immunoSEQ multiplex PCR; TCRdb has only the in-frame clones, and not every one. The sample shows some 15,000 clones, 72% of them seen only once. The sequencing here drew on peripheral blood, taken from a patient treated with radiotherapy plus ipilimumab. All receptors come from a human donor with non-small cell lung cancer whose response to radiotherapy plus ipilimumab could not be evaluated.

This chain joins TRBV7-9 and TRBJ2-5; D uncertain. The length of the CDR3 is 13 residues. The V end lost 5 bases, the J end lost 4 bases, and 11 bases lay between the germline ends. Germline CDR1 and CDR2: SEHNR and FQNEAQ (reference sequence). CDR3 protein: CASSPPRRETQYF. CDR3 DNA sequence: TGTGCCAGCAGCCCCCCCCGCAGAGAGACCCAGTACTTC.

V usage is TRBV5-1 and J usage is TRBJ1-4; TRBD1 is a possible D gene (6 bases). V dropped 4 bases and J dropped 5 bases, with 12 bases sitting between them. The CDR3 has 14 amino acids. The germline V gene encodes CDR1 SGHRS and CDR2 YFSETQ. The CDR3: CASSLYGQNEKLFF. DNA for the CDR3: TGCGCCAGCAGCCTCTACGGACAGAATGAAAAACTGTTTTTT.

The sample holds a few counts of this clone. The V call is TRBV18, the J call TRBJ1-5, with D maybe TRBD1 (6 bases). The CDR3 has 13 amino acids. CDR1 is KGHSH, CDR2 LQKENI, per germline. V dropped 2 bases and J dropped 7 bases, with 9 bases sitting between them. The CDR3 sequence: CASSPGGGQPQHF. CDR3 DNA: TGTGCCAGCTCACCAGGGGGCGGGCAGCCCCAGCATTTT.

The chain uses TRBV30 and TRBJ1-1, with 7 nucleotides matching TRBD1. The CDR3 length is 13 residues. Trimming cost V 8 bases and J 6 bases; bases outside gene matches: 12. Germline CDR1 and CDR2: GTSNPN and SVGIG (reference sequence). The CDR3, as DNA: TGTGCCGGAAGAACACAGGGGATCGCTGAAGCTTTCTTT. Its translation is CAGRTQGIAEAFF.

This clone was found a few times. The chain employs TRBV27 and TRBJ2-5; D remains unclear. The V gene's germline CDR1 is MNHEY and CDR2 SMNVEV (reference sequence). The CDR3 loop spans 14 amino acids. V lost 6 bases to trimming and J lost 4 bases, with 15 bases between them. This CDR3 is CASSLAAPPETQYF. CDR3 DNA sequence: TGTGCCAGCAGCCTTGCGGCACCCCCAGAGACCCAGTACTTC.

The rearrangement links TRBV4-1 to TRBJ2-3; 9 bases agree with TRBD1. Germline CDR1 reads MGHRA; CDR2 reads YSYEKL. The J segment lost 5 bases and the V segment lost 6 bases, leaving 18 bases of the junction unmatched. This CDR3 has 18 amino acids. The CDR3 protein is CASRPLITTGGSKDTQYF. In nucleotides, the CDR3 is TGCGCCAGCAGACCCCTTATTACGACAGGGGGAAGTAAAGATACGCAGTATTTT.

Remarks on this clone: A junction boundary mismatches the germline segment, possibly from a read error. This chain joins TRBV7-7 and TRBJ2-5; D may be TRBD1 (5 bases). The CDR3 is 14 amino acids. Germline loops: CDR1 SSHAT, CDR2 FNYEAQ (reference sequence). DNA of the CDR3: TGTGCTAGCAGCTTAGGGGCTCTCCAAGAGACCCAGTACTTC. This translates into CASSLGALQETQYF.

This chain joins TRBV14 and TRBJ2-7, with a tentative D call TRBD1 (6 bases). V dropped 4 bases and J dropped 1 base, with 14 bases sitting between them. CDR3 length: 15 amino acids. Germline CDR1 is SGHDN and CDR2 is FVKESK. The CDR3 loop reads CASSPDSPRSYEQYF. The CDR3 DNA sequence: TGTGCCAGCAGCCCGGACAGTCCTAGGTCCTACGAGCAGTACTTC. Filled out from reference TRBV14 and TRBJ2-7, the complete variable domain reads EAGVTQFPSHSVIEKGQTVTLRCDPISGHDNLYWYRRVMGKEIKFLLHFVKESKQDESGMPNNRFLAERTGGTYSTLKVQPAELEDSGVYFCASSPDSPRSYEQYFGPGTRLTVT.

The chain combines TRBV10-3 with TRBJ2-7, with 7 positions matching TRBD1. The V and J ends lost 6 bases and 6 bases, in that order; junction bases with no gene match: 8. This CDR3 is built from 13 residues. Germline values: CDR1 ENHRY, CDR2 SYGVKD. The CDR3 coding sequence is TGTGCCATCAGCGCCGACAGGGAGCGCGAGCAGTACGTC. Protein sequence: CAISADREREQYV.

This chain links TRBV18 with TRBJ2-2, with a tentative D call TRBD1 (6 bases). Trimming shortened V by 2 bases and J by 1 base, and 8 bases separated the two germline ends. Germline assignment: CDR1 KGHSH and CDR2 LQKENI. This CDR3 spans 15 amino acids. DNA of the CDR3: TGTGCCAGCTCACCAGAACAGGGGAACACCGGGGAGCTGTTTTTT. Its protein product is CASSPEQGNTGELFF. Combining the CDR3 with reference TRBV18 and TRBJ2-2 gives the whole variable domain NAGVMQNPRHLVRRRGQEARLRCSPMKGHSHVYWYRQLPEEGLKFMVYLQKENIIDESGMPKERFSAEFPKEGPSILRIQQVVRGDSAAYFCASSPEQGNTGELFFGEGSRLTVL.

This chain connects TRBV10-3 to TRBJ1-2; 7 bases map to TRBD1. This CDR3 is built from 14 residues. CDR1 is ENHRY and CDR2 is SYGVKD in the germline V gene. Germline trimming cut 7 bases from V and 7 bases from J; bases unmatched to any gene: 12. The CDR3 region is CAITPQTTGLGYTF. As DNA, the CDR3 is TGTGCCATCACCCCCCAGACGACAGGGCTTGGCTACACCTTC.

The CDR3 is CASSATTGVTYNEQFF. The CDR3 DNA reads TGTGCCAGCAGCGCAACGACAGGGGTAACCTACAATGAGCAGTTCTTC. The chain couples TRBV7-9 to TRBJ2-1, with 8 bases lining up with TRBD1. The ends lost 5 bases at V and 2 bases at J; junction bases unmatched: 8. CDR1 and CDR2 (germline): SEHNR, FQNEAQ (reference sequence). The CDR3 consists of 16 residues.

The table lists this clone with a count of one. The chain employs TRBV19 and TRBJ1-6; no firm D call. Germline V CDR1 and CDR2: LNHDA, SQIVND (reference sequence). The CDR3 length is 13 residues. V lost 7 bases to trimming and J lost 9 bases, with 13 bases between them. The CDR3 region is CASTPSTFSPLHF. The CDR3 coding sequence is TGTGCCAGTACCCCCTCGACTTTTTCACCCCTCCACTTT. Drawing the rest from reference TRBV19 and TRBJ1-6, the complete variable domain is DGGITQSPKYLFRKEGQNVTLSCEQNLNHDAMYWYRQDPGQGLRLIYYSQIVNDFQKGDIAEGYSVSREKKESFPLTVTSAQKNPTAFYLCASTPSTFSPLHFGNGTRLTVT.

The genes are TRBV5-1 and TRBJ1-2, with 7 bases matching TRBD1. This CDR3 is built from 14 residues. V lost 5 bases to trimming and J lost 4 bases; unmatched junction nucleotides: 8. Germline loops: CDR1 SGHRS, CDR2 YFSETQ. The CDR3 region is CASRLESGGYGYTF. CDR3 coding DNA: TGCGCCAGCAGGCTGGAGTCAGGGGGCTATGGCTACACCTTC.

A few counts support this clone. In DNA form, the CDR3 reads TGTGCCAGTAGTAAACAAGGGGGAAATCAGCCCCAGCATTTT. Its translation: CASSKQGGNQPQHF. This chain uses TRBV19 with TRBJ1-5; perhaps TRBD1 as D (6 bases). The germline V and J ends were trimmed by 4 bases and 4 bases, with 11 bases remaining between them. The CDR3 sequence is 14 residues long. Germline assignment: CDR1 LNHDA and CDR2 SQIVND (reference sequence).

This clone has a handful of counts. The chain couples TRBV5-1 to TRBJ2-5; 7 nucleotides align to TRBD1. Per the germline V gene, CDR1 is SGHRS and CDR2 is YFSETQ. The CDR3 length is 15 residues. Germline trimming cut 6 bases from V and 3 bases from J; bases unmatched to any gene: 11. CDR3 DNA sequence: TGCGCCAGCACCCTACAGGGGAAGTTAAAAGAGACCCAGTACTTC. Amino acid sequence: CASTLQGKLKETQYF.

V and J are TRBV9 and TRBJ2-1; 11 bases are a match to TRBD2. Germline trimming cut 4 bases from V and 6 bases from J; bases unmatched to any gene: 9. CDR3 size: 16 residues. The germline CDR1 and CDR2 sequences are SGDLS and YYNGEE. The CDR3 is CASSPKVAGGVNEQFF. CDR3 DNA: TGTGCCAGCAGCCCGAAAGTAGCGGGGGGGGTCAATGAGCAGTTCTTC.

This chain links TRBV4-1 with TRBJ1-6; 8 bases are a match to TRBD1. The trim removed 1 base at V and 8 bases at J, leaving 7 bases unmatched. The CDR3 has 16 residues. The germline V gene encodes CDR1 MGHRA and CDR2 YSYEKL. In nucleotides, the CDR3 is TGCGCCAGCAGCCAAGTACAGGGGGTCCAATATTCACCCCTCCACTTT. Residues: CASSQVQGVQYSPLHF.

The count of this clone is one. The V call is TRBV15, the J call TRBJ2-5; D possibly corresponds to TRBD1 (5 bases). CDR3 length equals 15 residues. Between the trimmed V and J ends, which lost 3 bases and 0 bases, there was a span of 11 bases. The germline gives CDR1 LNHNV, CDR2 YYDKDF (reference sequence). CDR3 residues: CATSSTQGNQETQYF. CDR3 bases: TGTGCCACCAGCAGCACGCAGGGAAACCAAGAGACCCAGTACTTC.

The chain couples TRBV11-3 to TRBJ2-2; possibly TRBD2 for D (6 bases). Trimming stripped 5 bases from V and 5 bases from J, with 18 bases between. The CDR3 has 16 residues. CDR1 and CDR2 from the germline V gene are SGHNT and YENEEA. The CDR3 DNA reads TGTGCCAGCAGCGCTATGGGGGGACCGAGGACCGGGGAGCTGTTTTTT. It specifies CASSAMGGPRTGELFF.

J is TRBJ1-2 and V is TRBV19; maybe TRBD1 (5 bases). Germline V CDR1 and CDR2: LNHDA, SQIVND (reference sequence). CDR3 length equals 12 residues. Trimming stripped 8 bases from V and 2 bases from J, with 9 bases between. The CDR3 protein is CASGGENYGYTF. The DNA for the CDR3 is TGTGCCAGTGGGGGGGAGAACTATGGCTACACCTTC.

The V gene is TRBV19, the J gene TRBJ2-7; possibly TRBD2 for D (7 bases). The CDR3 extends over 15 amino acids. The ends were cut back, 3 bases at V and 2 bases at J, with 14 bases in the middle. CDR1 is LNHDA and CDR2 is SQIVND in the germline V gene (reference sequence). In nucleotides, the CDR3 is TGTGCCAGTAGTATCCGAGGGGGGGTAGCCTACGAGCAGTACTTC. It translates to CASSIRGGVAYEQYF.

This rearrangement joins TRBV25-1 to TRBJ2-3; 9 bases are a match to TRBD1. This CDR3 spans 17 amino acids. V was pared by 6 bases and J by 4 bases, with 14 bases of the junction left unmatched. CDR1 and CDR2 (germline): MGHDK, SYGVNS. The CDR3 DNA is TGTGCCAGCAGGCAAAACCAGGGACAGGGTAGAGCAGATACGCAGTATTTT. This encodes CASRQNQGQGRADTQYF.

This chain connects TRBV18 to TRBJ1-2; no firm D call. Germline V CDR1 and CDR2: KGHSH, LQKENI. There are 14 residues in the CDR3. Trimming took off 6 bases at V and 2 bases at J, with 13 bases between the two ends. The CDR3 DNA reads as TGTGCCAGCTCCCAGCAAGGAGGGAACTATGGCTACACCTTC. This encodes CASSQQGGNYGYTF.

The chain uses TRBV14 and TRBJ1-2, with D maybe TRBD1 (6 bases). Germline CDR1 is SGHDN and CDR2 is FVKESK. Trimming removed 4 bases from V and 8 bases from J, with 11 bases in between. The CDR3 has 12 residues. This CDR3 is CASSLTGRGYTF. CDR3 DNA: TGTGCCAGCAGCCTGACAGGACGAGGCTACACCTTC.

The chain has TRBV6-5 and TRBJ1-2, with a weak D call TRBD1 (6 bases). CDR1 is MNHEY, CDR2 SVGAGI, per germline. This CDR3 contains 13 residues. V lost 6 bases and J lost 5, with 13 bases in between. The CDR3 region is CASRPTGLYGYTF. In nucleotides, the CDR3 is TGTGCCAGCAGACCTACAGGGCTTTATGGCTACACCTTC.